This T cell receptor (beta chain) was obtained from a study of early T cells in non-severe SARS-CoV-2 infection. This clonotype occurred a few times. TCRdb reanalysed the 5' RACE reads using MiXCR and keeps one entry per CDR3 protein. The sample lists tens of thousands of distinct CDR3 sequences, 10% to 15% occurring once. V gave up 5 bases and J gave up 0 bases, with 8 bases separating them. Looked up from germline, CDR1 is MNHNS and CDR2 is SASEGT. CDR3 length: 15 residues. The V gene is TRBV6-1, the J gene TRBJ2-6; D gene unclear. Sequencing was performed on whole blood. The TCR comes from an adult who was a healthcare worker with PCR-confirmed SARS-CoV-2 infection or an uninfected control (not recorded which). The CDR3 DNA follows: TGTGCCAGCAGTCTACGGATCTCTGGGGCCAACGTCCTGACTTTC. Its protein product is CASSLRISGANVLTF.